A single sample gave rise to the 10 T cell receptor beta chains below, sequenced in a study of early T cells in non-severe SARS-CoV-2 infection. MiXCR, run by TCRdb on the 5' RACE reads, gives a single entry per CDR3 protein. The repertoire holds roughly 90,000 distinct CDR3 sequences, with over 12% as singletons. Sequencing was performed on whole blood. The receptors shown here come from an adult who was a healthcare worker with PCR-confirmed SARS-CoV-2 infection or an uninfected control (not recorded which).

This chain joins TRBV12-3 or TRBV12-4 and TRBJ2-2, with a possible D match to TRBD2 (5 bases). CDR3 size: 14 residues. V dropped 7 bases and J dropped 4 bases, with 13 bases sitting between them. This chain's CDR3 is CASTGWRGTGELFF. CDR3 in DNA: TGTGCCAGCACGGGATGGCGAGGCACCGGGGAGCTGTTTTTT.

This clonotype occurred a few times. The rearrangement uses TRBV6-6 and TRBJ2-5; 8 nucleotides agree with TRBD2. The CDR3 contains 15 residues. J was trimmed by 1 base and V by 10 bases; bases with no gene match: 11. Germline V gene data show CDR1 as MNHNY and CDR2 as SVGAGI (reference sequence). The CDR3 region is CATAGVAGSQETQYF. Here the CDR3 DNA reads TGTGCCACCGCCGGGGTAGCGGGGAGCCAAGAGACCCAGTACTTC.

The rearrangement uses TRBV20-1 and TRBJ1-2, with a possible D match to TRBD1 (6 bases). Per the germline V gene, CDR1 is DFQATT and CDR2 is SNEGSKA (reference sequence). V dropped 0 bases and J dropped 1 base, with 9 bases sitting between them. The CDR3 contains 14 residues. DNA for the CDR3: TGCAGTGCTAGAGAAACAGGGATTAACTATGGCTACACCTTC. This sequence encodes CSARETGINYGYTF.

This clonotype was recorded a few times. CDR3 sequence (DNA): TGTGCCAGCAGCGTAGTTGGCGGGGTGAACACCGGGGAGCTGTTTTTT. This translates into CASSVVGGVNTGELFF. V usage is TRBV9 and J usage is TRBJ2-2; D possibly corresponds to TRBD2 (6 bases). With 0 bases removed from V and 1 base from J, the gap between germline ends came to 10 bases. The length of the CDR3 is 16 residues. CDR1 and CDR2 (germline): SGDLS, YYNGEE.

This clonotype was seen a few times. This chain links TRBV7-3 with TRBJ2-1, with a tentative D call TRBD2 (5 bases). CDR1 SGHTA and CDR2 FQGTGA come from the germline V gene. There are 15 residues in the CDR3. Deletions cut 2 bases from V and 7 bases from J, with 15 bases between. The CDR3 sequence is CASSLSFGSGNEQFF. In nucleotides, the CDR3 is TGTGCCAGCAGCTTATCCTTCGGGTCGGGGAATGAGCAGTTCTTC.

Points on this clonotype: Possible read error: a much larger clone is one base away. V is TRBV12-3 or TRBV12-4 and J is TRBJ1-2; 7 nucleotides align to TRBD1. This CDR3 comprises 13 residues. The junction had 4 bases not matched to a gene; V was cut back by 3 bases and J by 6 bases. CDR3: CASSFAQGNGYTF. Here the CDR3 DNA reads TGTGCCAGCAGTTTTGCACAGGGGAATGGCTACACCTTC.

This clonotype was picked up many times. The rearrangement joins TRBV6-2 or TRBV6-3 to TRBJ1-5; TRBD1 agrees at 7 bases. The CDR3 runs to 18 residues. V dropped 5 bases and J dropped 2; count of bases not matched to a gene: 15. The germline V gene encodes CDR1 MNHEY and CDR2 SVGEGT. CDR3 nucleotides: TGTGCCAGCAGTCCACAGGGGAATGGTGTGAGTGGCAATCAGCCCCAGCATTTT. This sequence encodes CASSPQGNGVSGNQPQHF.

This clonotype was observed a few times. The V and J genes are TRBV4-1 and TRBJ1-6; D unclear. The CDR3 is 16 residues long. From germline, CDR1 is MGHRA and CDR2 YSYEKL. V dropped 4 bases and J dropped 9 bases, with 19 bases sitting between them. In DNA, the CDR3 is TGCGCCAGCAGCCCGTATCCCCGGAATTTGGGTTCACCCCTCCACTTT. It encodes CASSPYPRNLGSPLHF.

The table lists this clonotype with a few counts. This rearrangement joins TRBV7-6 to TRBJ1-5; D is undetermined. Per germline, CDR1 SGHVS and CDR2 FNYEAQ. The CDR3 has 14 amino acids. V was clipped by 2 bases and J by 2 bases, with 7 bases between them. Here the CDR3 reads CASSLRRGNQPQHF. Here the CDR3 DNA reads TGTGCCAGCAGCTTACGCCGTGGCAATCAGCCCCAGCATTTT.

This clonotype was observed many times. V gene TRBV4-1 combines with J gene TRBJ2-5, with D unresolved. V was cut by 2 bases and J by 4 bases, with 14 bases left in between. The CDR3 length is 15 residues. CDR1 is MGHRA and CDR2 is YSYEKL in the germline V gene. The CDR3 protein is CASSQLRAWGETQYF. As DNA, the CDR3 is TGCGCCAGCAGCCAACTACGAGCTTGGGGAGAGACCCAGTACTTC.